This record covers a single TCR beta chain. This sample was taken from a study of CD8+ T cells in alopecia areata. The sequencing template was cDNA reverse transcribed from extracted RNA. Using immunoSEQ multiplex PCR, the repertoire was profiled, and TCRdb retains in-frame clones only, with some absent. The data contain some 120,000 clones, around 50% of them singletons. Treatment reported: oral pan-JAK inhibitor, 5-10 mg twice daily. J lost 6 bases, V lost 4 bases, and 7 bases had no gene match. Looked up from germline, CDR1 is MGHRA and CDR2 is YSYEKL. This CDR3 is built from 15 residues. Here the sequenced sample was CD8+ T cells sorted from blood, taken at week 24, from a patient treated with tofacitinib. The TCR sequence derives from a human donor with alopecia areata. This chain joins TRBV4-1 and TRBJ2-1; 9 bases match TRBD2. In DNA form, the CDR3 reads TGCGCCAGCAGCCCCCAGGGACTAGCCACCAATGAGCAGTTCTTC. The encoded protein is CASSPQGLATNEQFF.